Presented here are 21 T cell receptor beta chains from one specimen sequenced in a study of CD8 T cells in ankylosing spondylitis. TCRdb independently ran MiXCR on the 5' RACE reads; one entry per CDR3 protein. Of around 770,000 distinct CDR3 sequences listed, 15% to 20% are singletons. Their specific antigens are unknown. The study's findings and limits: A TCR beta motif made of 7 to 9 highly homologous variants seemed typical of ankylosing spondylitis blood.

The sample consisted of blood, either unsorted or a sorted T cell fraction (not recorded which). Receptors were obtained from a male donor with ankylosing spondylitis.

This clonotype showed up many times. The junction departs from the called germline gene at one end, perhaps through a read error. The chain uses TRBV12-3 or TRBV12-4 and TRBJ1-1; a possible D gene is TRBD1 (6 bases). CDR3 length: 13 residues. The CDR3 DNA is TGTGCCAGCAGCTTAGGGGGGAACACTGAAGCTTTCTTT. Its protein product is CASSLGGNTEAFF.

The genes are TRBV6-2 or TRBV6-3 and TRBJ2-4, with TRBD1 matching 8 bases. There are 13 residues in the CDR3. Germline V CDR1 and CDR2: MNHEY, SVGEGT. The J segment lost 9 bases and the V segment lost 6 bases, leaving 7 bases of the junction unmatched. The CDR3 nucleotides are TGTGCCAGCAGCTCAGGACAGGGTGGCATTCAGTACTTC. Its protein product is CASSSGQGGIQYF.

V usage is TRBV12-3 or TRBV12-4 and J usage is TRBJ1-5, with TRBD1 as a possible D gene (5 bases). Deletions cut 7 bases from V and 5 bases from J, with 9 bases between. The CDR3 runs 12 residues. CDR3 residues: CASTGDHQPQHF. DNA for the CDR3: TGTGCCAGCACGGGGGACCATCAGCCCCAGCATTTT.

This rearrangement joins TRBV18 to TRBJ1-1; TRBD1 is a possible D gene (5 bases). Germline CDR1 is KGHSH and CDR2 is LQKENI. V was shortened by 2 bases and J by 3 bases, with 10 bases between the two germline ends. This CDR3 spans 14 amino acids. The CDR3 protein is CASSPNRGDTEAFF. The CDR3 DNA follows: TGTGCCAGCTCACCAAACCGGGGCGACACTGAAGCTTTCTTT.

The chain couples TRBV20-1 to TRBJ1-3; 7 nucleotides match TRBD1. After removal of 6 bases from V and 0 bases from J, the junction contained 11 bases not matched to a gene. The CDR3 covers 16 residues. Germline values: CDR1 DFQATT, CDR2 SNEGSKA (reference sequence). The CDR3 is CSAVPDRPFSGNTIYF. The DNA for the CDR3 is TGCAGTGCCGTACCGGACAGGCCGTTCTCTGGAAACACCATATATTTT.

This clonotype was observed a few times. The chain couples TRBV20-1 to TRBJ2-3; 7 bases line up with TRBD1. This CDR3 has 16 amino acids. The junction had 10 bases not matched to a gene; V was cut back by 0 bases and J by 4 bases. CDR1 DFQATT and CDR2 SNEGSKA come from the germline V gene (reference sequence). The CDR3 protein is CSARDSYRQGPDTQYF. CDR3 in DNA: TGCAGTGCTAGAGATTCGTACAGACAGGGCCCAGATACGCAGTATTTT.

This clonotype was recorded a few times. V and J are TRBV7-9 and TRBJ1-1; no firm D call. CDR1 and CDR2 from the germline V gene are SEHNR and FQNEAQ (reference sequence). Trimming stripped 7 bases from V and 5 bases from J, with 14 bases between. The CDR3 loop spans 13 amino acids. The CDR3 sequence is CASTSPGLTEAFF. CDR3 bases: TGTGCCAGCACCTCCCCCGGTTTGACTGAAGCTTTCTTT.

This clonotype occurred a few times. J is TRBJ2-2 and V is TRBV11-2; D is unresolved. Germline loops: CDR1 SGHAT, CDR2 FQNNGV. Trimming took off 4 bases at V and 2 bases at J, with 11 bases between the two ends. The CDR3 consists of 15 residues. DNA of the CDR3: TGTGCCAGCAGCTGGGGTGGAGTCAACACCGGGGAGCTGTTTTTT. Protein: CASSWGGVNTGELFF.

The J gene is TRBJ1-5, the V gene TRBV29-1, with D perhaps matching TRBD1 (5 bases). The CDR3 extends over 17 amino acids. CDR1 is SQVTM and CDR2 is ANQGSEA in the germline V gene. V was trimmed by 4 bases and J by 2 bases, leaving 21 bases between them. The CDR3 is CSVGLGQGSGRNQPQHF. The CDR3 coding sequence is TGCAGCGTTGGGTTAGGGCAGGGCAGTGGTCGCAATCAGCCCCAGCATTTT.

The chain has TRBV4-1 and TRBJ2-5; D is ambiguous. The CDR3 extends over 13 amino acids. The V end was cut by 1 base, the J end by 0 bases, with 3 bases between. Germline CDR1 and CDR2: MGHRA and YSYEKL. Here the CDR3 reads CASSQVNQETQYF. CDR3 DNA sequence: TGCGCCAGCAGCCAAGTCAACCAAGAGACCCAGTACTTC.

This chain uses TRBV28 with TRBJ2-1; 7 nucleotides line up with TRBD2. The CDR3 contains 14 residues. With V trimmed by 4 bases and J by 7 bases, 7 bases remained unmatched. In germline, CDR1 is MDHEN, CDR2 SYDVKM. Written as DNA, the CDR3 is TGTGCCAGCAGTTCCCTCACTAGCGCTAATGAGCAGTTCTTC. Protein sequence: CASSSLTSANEQFF. The full variable domain, with the rest looked up from reference TRBV28 and TRBJ2-1, is DVKVTQSSRYLVKRTGEKVFLECVQDMDHENMFWYRQDPGLGLRLIYFSYDVKMKEKGDIPEGYSVSREKKERFSLILESASTNQTSMYLCASSSLTSANEQFFGPGTRLTVL.

The chain has TRBV7-6 and TRBJ2-2; TRBD1 agrees at 8 bases. V shed 2 bases and J 6 bases; nucleotides not matched to a gene: 5. Germline lookup yields CDR1 SGHVS and CDR2 FNYEAQ. This CDR3 region has 15 residues. The CDR3 spells CASSLRTGFSGELFF. For the CDR3, the DNA is TGTGCCAGCAGCTTACGGACAGGGTTCTCCGGGGAGCTGTTTTTT.

Only a few counts were recorded for this clonotype. The chain uses TRBV5-1 and TRBJ1-1; TRBD1 is a possible D gene (6 bases). Germline V gene sequence: CDR1 SGHRS, CDR2 YFSETQ. V was pared by 6 bases and J by 4 bases, with 19 bases between. The CDR3 has 15 amino acids. The CDR3 DNA reads TGCGCCAGCACCCGAGGCAGGGGAAGGATCACTGAAGCTTTCTTT. Its translation: CASTRGRGRITEAFF.

The genes are TRBV12-3 or TRBV12-4 and TRBJ2-1; D is uncertain. With 7 bases removed from V and 9 bases from J, the gap between germline ends came to 13 bases. The CDR3 is 12 amino acids. In DNA, the CDR3 is TGTGCCAGCACCTTCTCAGTAGGTGAGCAGTTCTTC. Translated, it gives CASTFSVGEQFF.

CDR3 in amino acids: CSATIRTGSYEQYF. CDR3 nucleotides: TGCAGTGCTACAATTCGGACAGGTTCCTACGAGCAGTACTTC. J is TRBJ2-7 and V is TRBV20-1; TRBD1 aligns across 7 bases. Germline CDR1 and CDR2: DFQATT and SNEGSKA (reference sequence). The CDR3 has 14 residues. Losses at the gene ends were 4 bases for V and 1 base for J; bases not matched to a gene: 7.

In this sample, this clonotype turned up once. The chain couples TRBV29-1 to TRBJ1-2, with D tentatively TRBD1 (6 bases). Germline CDR1 reads SQVTM; CDR2 reads ANQGSEA. The CDR3 totals 14 residues. V was trimmed by 5 bases and J by 4 bases, leaving 17 bases between them. The CDR3 bases are TGCAGCGTTCAGGACAGAACTTATCCCTATGGCTACACCTTC. The encoded protein is CSVQDRTYPYGYTF.

Only a few counts were recorded for this clonotype. V is TRBV11-2 and J is TRBJ2-7; no clear D. There are 14 residues in the CDR3. CDR1 and CDR2 (germline): SGHAT, FQNNGV. V lost 1 base and J lost 0, with 7 bases in between. The CDR3 DNA follows: TGTGCCAGCAGCTTAGCTGTAAACTCCTACGAGCAGTACTTC. It codes for CASSLAVNSYEQYF. The full variable domain, completed using reference TRBV11-2 and TRBJ2-7, is EAGVAQSPRYKIIEKRQSVAFWCNPISGHATLYWYQQILGQGPKLLIQFQNNGVVDDSQLPKDRFSAERLKGVDSTLKIQPAKLEDSAVYLCASSLAVNSYEQYFGPGTRLTVT.

This chain joins TRBV15 and TRBJ2-2, with TRBD1 identical over 8 bases. V dropped 1 base and J dropped 1; count of bases not matched to a gene: 2. The germline CDR1 and CDR2 sequences are LNHNV and YYDKDF (reference sequence). CDR3 length equals 16 residues. CDR3 sequence reads: CATSRGTGKNTGELFF. The DNA for the CDR3 is TGTGCCACCAGCAGAGGGACAGGGAAGAACACCGGGGAGCTGTTTTTT. The full variable domain, rest sourced from reference TRBV15 and TRBJ2-2, is DAMVIQNPRYQVTQFGKPVTLSCSQTLNHNVMYWYQQKSSQAPKLLFHYYDKDFNNEADTPDNFQSRRPNTSFCFLDIRSPGLGDTAMYLCATSRGTGKNTGELFFGEGSRLTVL.

This clonotype was counted between two and nine times. The chain links TRBV20-1 to TRBJ2-2; TRBD1 aligns across 12 bases. The V segment lost 4 bases and the J segment 1 base; nucleotides outside the gene matches: 7. Germline CDR1 DFQATT, CDR2 SNEGSKA (reference sequence). The CDR3 totals 17 residues. The CDR3 DNA follows: TGCAGTGCTAAATTTGGGACAGGGGGCTGGAACACCGGGGAGCTGTTTTTT. It specifies CSAKFGTGGWNTGELFF.

The genes are TRBV5-1 and TRBJ1-1; D is uncertain. V lost 0 bases, J lost 6 bases, and 21 bases lay in between. The CDR3 loop spans 17 amino acids. Germline values: CDR1 SGHRS, CDR2 YFSETQ. The CDR3 DNA sequence: TGCGCCAGCAGCTTGGATGGGGTTGGGAGGGTAGGTGCTGAAGCTTTCTTT. It yields the protein CASSLDGVGRVGAEAFF.

This clonotype was observed a handful of times. The V and J genes are TRBV20-1 and TRBJ2-7; 15 bases are shared with TRBD2. The V segment lost 0 bases and the J segment 4 bases; nucleotides outside the gene matches: 1. The CDR3 totals 15 residues. Germline CDR1 DFQATT, CDR2 SNEGSKA (reference sequence). CDR3: CSAREGTSGRYEQYF. CDR3 nucleotides: TGCAGTGCTAGAGAGGGGACTAGCGGGAGGTACGAGCAGTACTTC.